This TCR beta chain was identified in a study of control samples from healthy donors and cancer patients. Per germline, CDR1 SGHNT and CDR2 YYREEE (reference sequence). The V gene lost 2 bases and the J gene lost 0 bases, with 8 bases spanning the gap. There are 14 residues in the CDR3. The data were produced by immunoSEQ multiplex PCR, yet TCRdb's version contains in-frame clones alone and is incomplete. The top ten clones hold 3.4% of a sample with about 120,000 clones, approximately 89% of them seen once. This TCR came from a middle-aged man in good health. This chain links TRBV5-4 with TRBJ1-2; tentative D call: TRBD1 (6 bases). The sample taken for sequencing was blood. CDR3: CASSLQGSNYGYTF. The CDR3 DNA sequence: TGTGCCAGCAGCTTACAGGGCTCTAACTATGGCTACACCTTC.